Sequencing of this TCR beta chain was carried out in a study of blood T cell repertoires in COVID-19. Overall study context: Sources were T cells, B-cell-depleted T cells, or PBMCs; the material itself was cDNA or gDNA.

This clone was counted a single time. Enrollees, about 18 to 90 years old, lived in roughly 24 US areas. All exposed participants met a person with COVID-19 within 2 weeks before entering the study. Germline V CDR1 and CDR2: MGHRA, YSYEKL. There are 14 residues in the CDR3. V was cut by 4 bases and J by 7 bases, with 14 bases left in between. Assay used: immunoSEQ multiplex PCR; TCRdb lists only in-frame clones, some missing. The repertoire holds some 340,000 clones, more than 85% seen once, with around 3.9% in the top ten. The clonotype was recovered from a woman in her twenties or thirties who had been exposed to COVID-19. The specimen was PBMCs or T cells enriched from blood (not recorded which). The chain carries TRBV4-1 and TRBJ1-5, with D tentatively TRBD1 (5 bases). The CDR3 bases are TGCGCCAGCAGCCCGGGCAGGGCAGAACAGCCCCAGCATTTT. This gives the protein CASSPGRAEQPQHF.